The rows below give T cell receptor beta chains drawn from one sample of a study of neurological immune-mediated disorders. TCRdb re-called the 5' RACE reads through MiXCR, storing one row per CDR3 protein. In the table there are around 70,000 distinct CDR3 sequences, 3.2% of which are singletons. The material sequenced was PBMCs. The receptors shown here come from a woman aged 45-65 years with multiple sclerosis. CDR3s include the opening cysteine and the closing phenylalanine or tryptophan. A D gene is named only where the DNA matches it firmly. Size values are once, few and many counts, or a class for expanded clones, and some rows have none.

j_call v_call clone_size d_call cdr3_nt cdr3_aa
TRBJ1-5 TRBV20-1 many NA TGCAGTGCCGGGGACCGTCGGGGCAATCAGCCCCAGCATTTT CSAGDRRGNQPQHF
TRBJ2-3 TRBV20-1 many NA TGCAGTGCTAGAGTGGGAACCAACACAGATACGCAGTATTTT CSARVGTNTDTQYF
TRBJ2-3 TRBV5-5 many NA TGTGCCAGCAGCTTGGTACAGGCCACAGATACGCAGTATTTT CASSLVQATDTQYF
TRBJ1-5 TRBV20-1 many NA TGCAGTGCTAGGTCAGGCGGGGGCGGACAGCCCCAGCATTTT CSARSGGGGQPQHF
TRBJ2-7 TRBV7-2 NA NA TGTGCCAGCAGCGGCAGGGGGGAGTGGCAGTACTTC CASSGRGEWQYF
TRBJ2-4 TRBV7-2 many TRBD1 TGTGCCAGCAGCCTAAGAGGGACAGTGGGCTACATTCAGTACTTC CASSLRGTVGYIQYF
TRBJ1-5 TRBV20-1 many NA TGCAGTGCTAGATTCCGAAATCAGCCCCAGCATTTT CSARFRNQPQHF
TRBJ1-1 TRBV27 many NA TGTGCCAGCCACCGAGGGGGAGGCACTGAAGCTTTCTTT CASHRGGGTEAFF
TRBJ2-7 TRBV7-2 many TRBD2 TGTGCCAGCAGCTTTCGACTAGCGGGAGCGGAAGAGCAGTACTTC CASSFRLAGAEEQYF
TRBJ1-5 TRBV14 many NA TGTGCCAGCAGCCAGGGTTACAATCAGCCCCAGCATTTT CASSQGYNQPQHF
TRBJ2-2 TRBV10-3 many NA TGTGCCATCAGTGTCCTCCGGGAGTACGGGGAGCTGTTTTTT CAISVLREYGELFF
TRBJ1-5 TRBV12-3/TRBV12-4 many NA TGTGCCAGCAGTCAAGGTATCAATCAGCCCCAGCATTTT CASSQGINQPQHF
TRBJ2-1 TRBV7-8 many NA TGTGCCAGCAGTTCTCCTCGCACAGCCCCTCTTTCCTACAATGAGCAGTTCTTC CASSSPRTAPLSYNEQFF
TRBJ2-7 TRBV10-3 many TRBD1 TGTGCCATCAGTGCAATACGGACAGGGTACTACGAGCAGTACTTC CAISAIRTGYYEQYF
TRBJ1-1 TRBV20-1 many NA TGCAGTGCTAGGTACAGCCTGAACACTGAAGCTTTCTTT CSARYSLNTEAFF